The 22 T cell receptor beta chains in this list originate from one sample, sequenced in a study of T cell repertoires in cytomegalovirus infection. Their antigens are not known. Each CDR3 protein gets one entry after TCRdb re-called the reads with MiXCR. Of fewer than 1,000,000 distinct CDR3 sequences listed, roughly 30% are singletons. This specimen consisted of cultured CD8+ T cells from PBMCs, obtained from culture after CMV antigen stimulation. The receptors stem from a human donor in good health (CMV status not recorded). Some clones in this sample may be carry-over from other donors' samples.

There are a few counts of this clonotype. The V call is TRBV12-3 or TRBV12-4, the J call TRBJ2-1, with 7 positions matching TRBD2. Trimming cost V 1 base and J 6 bases; bases outside gene matches: 6. This CDR3 has 15 amino acids. The CDR3 spells CASSLVPGRGNEQFF. DNA of the CDR3: TGTGCCAGCAGTTTAGTTCCGGGGAGGGGCAATGAGCAGTTCTTC.

V gene TRBV5-6 combines with J gene TRBJ2-2; the D is unclear. The CDR3 is 16 amino acids. V was pared by 0 bases and J by 6 bases, with 15 bases between. Germline V gives CDR1 SGHDT, CDR2 YYEEEE. CDR3 DNA: TGTGCCAGCAGCTTGGTCCAGGCTGGGTGGGCCGGGGAGCTGTTTTTT. It yields the protein CASSLVQAGWAGELFF.

This clonotype was detected only a few times. The CDR3 bases are TGTGCCAGCAGCCAAGAGGTGGTTGCAGATACGCAGTATTTT. The encoded protein is CASSQEVVADTQYF. The chain uses TRBV4-2 and TRBJ2-3; no clear D. Trimming left V 0 bases short and J 4 bases short, with 8 bases between. This CDR3 has 14 residues. Per germline, CDR1 LGHNA and CDR2 YNFKEQ.

The chain carries TRBV7-6 and TRBJ2-3, with D possibly matching TRBD2 (6 bases). The length of the CDR3 is 19 residues. CDR1 is SGHVS and CDR2 is FNYEAQ in the germline V gene. V dropped 5 bases and J dropped 0 bases, with 24 bases sitting between them. The CDR3 DNA reads as TGTGCCAGCAGCCGAGGCACGGCTAGCGAAGTTTTTAGCACAGATACGCAGTATTTT. This codes for CASSRGTASEVFSTDTQYF.

The chain is built from TRBV7-9 and TRBJ2-3; D call uncertain. The V end was cut by 1 base, the J end by 4 bases, with 12 bases between. The CDR3 totals 15 residues. CDR1 SEHNR and CDR2 FQNEAQ come from the germline V gene (reference sequence). The CDR3 reads CASSLDPYGADTQYF. The CDR3 DNA reads TGTGCCAGCAGCTTAGACCCTTATGGGGCAGATACGCAGTATTTT. The complete variable domain, with remaining parts taken from reference TRBV7-9 and TRBJ2-3, reads DTGVSQNPRHKITKRGQNVTFRCDPISEHNRLYWYRQTLGQGPEFLTYFQNEAQLEKSRLLSDRFSAERPKGSFSTLEIQRTEQGDSAMYLCASSLDPYGADTQYFGPGTRLTVL.

This chain joins TRBV12-3 or TRBV12-4 and TRBJ2-7; D perhaps matches TRBD2 (6 bases). This CDR3 comprises 15 residues. Trimming removed 6 bases from V and 0 bases from J, with 15 bases in between. Here the CDR3 reads CASSSGLLSSYEQYF. For the CDR3, the DNA is TGTGCCAGCAGCTCCGGACTACTAAGCTCCTACGAGCAGTACTTC.

The chain employs TRBV5-6 and TRBJ2-1; D is unclear. Germline CDR1 reads SGHDT; CDR2 reads YYEEEE. With 3 bases removed from V and 4 bases from J, the gap between germline ends came to 14 bases. This CDR3 has 15 residues. Here the CDR3 DNA reads TGTGCCAGCAGCTCCCATAGTCTGGATTACAATGAGCAGTTCTTC. As protein: CASSSHSLDYNEQFF.

The chain recombines TRBV19 with TRBJ1-3; 7 nucleotides line up with TRBD1. CDR1 LNHDA and CDR2 SQIVND come from the germline V gene (reference sequence). Trimming removed 8 bases from V and 0 bases from J; junction bases left unmatched: 7. This CDR3 contains 15 residues. CDR3 loop: CASRNRGSSGNTIYF. In DNA form, the CDR3 reads TGTGCCAGTCGCAACAGGGGATCCTCTGGAAACACCATATATTTT. Full variable domain (remainder filled in from reference TRBV19 and TRBJ1-3): DGGITQSPKYLFRKEGQNVTLSCEQNLNHDAMYWYRQDPGQGLRLIYYSQIVNDFQKGDIAEGYSVSREKKESFPLTVTSAQKNPTAFYLCASRNRGSSGNTIYFGEGSWLTVV.

This clonotype was seen repeatedly, ten times or more. The CDR3 coding sequence is TGTGCCAGCAGCTTAGATATTGCAGCCAAAAACATTCAGTACTTC. Residues: CASSLDIAAKNIQYF. V usage is TRBV7-8 and J usage is TRBJ2-4; D ambiguous. Between the trimmed V and J ends, which lost 1 base and 0 bases, there was a span of 7 bases. The CDR3 is 15 residues long. Germline V gene lookup returns CDR1 SGHVS and CDR2 FQNEAQ. The full variable domain, its missing parts supplied by reference TRBV7-8 and TRBJ2-4, is GAGVSQSPRYKVAKRGQDVALRCDPISGHVSLFWYQQALGQGPEFLTYFQNEAQLDKSGLPSDRFFAERPEGSVSTLKIQRTQQEDSAVYLCASSLDIAAKNIQYFGAGTRLSVL.

The V and J genes are TRBV5-1 and TRBJ2-3; 10 bases fit TRBD2. The CDR3 sequence is 15 residues long. Trimming cost V 1 base and J 5 bases; bases outside gene matches: 4. Germline CDR1 is SGHRS and CDR2 is YFSETQ. CDR3 nucleotide sequence: TGCGCCAGCAGCTTGACGGGACTAGCGTTAGATACGCAGTATTTT. Translated, it gives CASSLTGLALDTQYF.

V gene TRBV13 combines with J gene TRBJ1-5; D gene unclear. With 5 bases removed from V and 9 bases from J, the gap between germline ends came to 8 bases. CDR3 length: 11 amino acids. Per germline, CDR1 PRHDT and CDR2 FYEKMQ (reference sequence). This CDR3 reads CASSVVGPQHF. DNA for the CDR3: TGTGCCAGCAGCGTAGTAGGGCCCCAGCATTTT.

To note about this clonotype: This CDR3 fails to terminate in the conserved phenylalanine or tryptophan, so it likely reflects a read error. No DNA is shown, since the ends of the CDR3 on it are uncertain; the CDR3 is the one TCRdb lists. The V call is TRBV7-8, the J call TRBJ2-2; the table's D gene call, TRBD1, was not cross checked with the DNA. The germline V gene encodes CDR1 SGHVS and CDR2 FQNEAQ. The CDR3 is 16 residues long, ends included. CDR3 region: CASSRGRGGGTGELYV.

This clonotype has only a few counts. The V call is TRBV6-2 or TRBV6-3, the J call TRBJ2-2, with TRBD2 matching 7 bases. The CDR3 runs to 15 residues. The V gene's germline CDR1 is MNHEY and CDR2 SVGEGT. Unmatched junction bases numbered 7, after V lost 2 bases and J lost 7 bases. The CDR3 nucleotides read TGTGCCAGCAGTTACCCCCCATGGGGGGGCGGGGAGCTGTTTTTT. Protein sequence: CASSYPPWGGGELFF.

This clonotype has more than one count but fewer than ten. The rearrangement joins TRBV4-3 to TRBJ2-2, with D perhaps matching TRBD1 or TRBD2 (5 bases each). This CDR3 has 18 amino acids. Germline V gene sequence: CDR1 LGHNA, CDR2 YSLEER. V was pared by 0 bases and J by 0 bases, with 14 bases between. CDR3 DNA sequence: TGCGCCAGCAGCCAAGATCTTGGGACGGTCGCGAACACCGGGGAGCTGTTTTTT. Translating it yields CASSQDLGTVANTGELFF.

V gene TRBV29-1 combines with J gene TRBJ1-2; D not certain. Germline CDR1 reads SQVTM; CDR2 reads ANQGSEA. The length of the CDR3 is 11 residues. V lost 7 bases and J 3 bases, leaving 9 bases between the germline ends. Here the CDR3 DNA reads TGCAGCGGGTGGTGGGACTATGGCTACACCTTC. It codes for CSGWWDYGYTF.

This clonotype has only a few counts. The gene calls are TRBV27 and TRBJ1-1; 9 positions agree with TRBD1. Germline CDR1 reads MNHEY; CDR2 reads SMNVEV (reference sequence). The CDR3 consists of 13 residues. V lost 5 bases, J lost 9 bases, and 7 bases stayed unmatched. The CDR3 DNA follows: TGTGCCAGCAGTGCACAGGGGGCATTCAAAGCTTTCTTT. It codes for CASSAQGAFKAFF.

This rearrangement joins TRBV29-1 to TRBJ1-1, with unresolved D. The CDR3 covers 12 residues. The V and J ends lost 2 bases and 1 base respectively, with 5 bases between them. The germline V gene encodes CDR1 SQVTM and CDR2 ANQGSEA. The CDR3 nucleotides are TGCAGCGTTGAAAAATGGAACACTGAAGCTTTCTTT. Translated, it gives CSVEKWNTEAFF. The full variable domain, with the rest looked up from reference TRBV29-1 and TRBJ1-1, is SAVISQKPSRDICQRGTSLTIQCQVDSQVTMMFWYRQQPGQSLTLIATANQGSEATYESGFVIDKFPISRPNLTFSTLTVSNMSPEDSSIYLCSVEKWNTEAFFGQGTRLTVV.

This clonotype was observed a handful of times. The CDR3: CASSYRPEGVLFF. The CDR3 bases are TGTGCCAGCAGTTACCGACCTGAAGGGGTGCTGTTTTTT. The rearrangement links TRBV6-5 to TRBJ1-4; weak D call: TRBD1 (5 bases). The CDR3 covers 13 residues. The V end was cut by 2 bases, the J end by 14 bases, with 15 bases between. Germline values: CDR1 MNHEY, CDR2 SVGAGI.

V and J are TRBV5-5 and TRBJ2-2, with D tentatively TRBD2 (6 bases). CDR3 size: 19 residues. V was trimmed by 0 bases and J by 6 bases, leaving 24 bases between them. Germline lookup yields CDR1 SGHKS and CDR2 YYEKEE (reference sequence). The CDR3 nucleotides are TGTGCCAGCAGCTTGGGTAACCACGTAAACGTCAGGGACTCCGGGGAGCTGTTTTTT. It yields the protein CASSLGNHVNVRDSGELFF.

The chain carries TRBV12-3 or TRBV12-4 and TRBJ2-1; 11 bases align to TRBD2. The V gene end was trimmed by 10 bases and the J gene end by 3 bases; junction bases not matched to a gene: 8. The length of the CDR3 is 15 residues. In DNA, the CDR3 is TGTGCCATCGACCCGGGGACTAGCGGCTACAATGAGCAGTTCTTC. It yields the protein CAIDPGTSGYNEQFF.

The chain couples TRBV9 to TRBJ2-2; D is unresolved. CDR1 is SGDLS, CDR2 YYNGEE, per germline. The ends were cut back, 2 bases at V and 5 bases at J, with 22 bases in the middle. The CDR3 covers 18 residues. In DNA, the CDR3 is TGTGCCAGCAGCGTGAACACGGAGCTCCTACCGTCGACCGGGGAGCTGTTTTTT. Its protein is CASSVNTELLPSTGELFF.

This clonotype was found once. The chain recombines TRBV2 with TRBJ2-2; D gene unclear. CDR3 length equals 16 residues. The germline CDR1 and CDR2 sequences are SNHLY and FYNNEI. V gave up 2 bases and J gave up 7 bases, with 17 bases separating them. CDR3: CASSERAAHLGGELFF. The DNA for the CDR3 is TGTGCCAGCAGTGAAAGGGCGGCTCATTTAGGCGGGGAGCTGTTTTTT.